These 5 T cell receptor beta chains originate from one sample sequenced in a study of tumour-infiltrating T cells in Burkitt lymphoma. TCRdb keeps only in-frame clones here, not all; method: immunoSEQ multiplex PCR. The table has 46,000 or so clones, roughly 30% seen once. Input material: tumor tissue. These receptors were obtained from a human donor with Burkitt lymphoma.

The gene calls are TRBV5-4 and TRBJ1-1, with D possibly matching TRBD1 (5 bases). Trimming removed 4 bases at V and 11 bases at J, with 21 bases between. CDR1 and CDR2 from the germline V gene are SGHNT and YYREEE (reference sequence). The CDR3 is 14 amino acids. The CDR3 is CASSLGDSPGGAFF. CDR3 bases: TGTGCCAGCAGCCTAGGGGACTCCCCCGGTGGGGCTTTCTTT.

The chain links TRBV5-1 to TRBJ1-5, with 8 bases aligning to TRBD1. V trimming: 4 bases; J trimming: 9 bases; junction bases outside the gene matches: 6. In germline, CDR1 is SGHRS, CDR2 YFSETQ. CDR3 length: 13 residues. The CDR3 DNA sequence: TGCGCCAGCAGCCCGACTGACAGGGGGCCCCAGCATTTT. This sequence encodes CASSPTDRGPQHF.

This chain connects TRBV7-8 to TRBJ2-5; D not certain. The CDR3 consists of 11 residues. Between the trimmed V and J ends, which lost 4 bases and 7 bases, there was a span of 7 bases. Germline V lookup: CDR1 SGHVS, CDR2 FQNEAQ. CDR3 amino acids: CASSSKGTQYF. The DNA for the CDR3 is TGTGCCAGCAGCTCTAAGGGGACCCAGTACTTC.

The rearrangement uses TRBV9 and TRBJ2-1; 8 bases fit TRBD1. Germline lookup yields CDR1 SGDLS and CDR2 YYNGEE. V dropped 4 bases and J dropped 12; count of bases not matched to a gene: 12. The CDR3 consists of 14 residues. CDR3 coding DNA: TGTGCCAGCAGCCCAGGACAGGGAATGTTTGGGCAGTTCTTC. This gives the protein CASSPGQGMFGQFF. Full variable domain (outside the CDR3, taken from reference TRBV9 and TRBJ2-1): DSGVTQTPKHLITATGQRVTLRCSPRSGDLSVYWYQQSLDQGLQFLIQYYNGEERAKGNILERFSAQQFPDLHSELNLSSLELGDSALYFCASSPGQGMFGQFFGPGTRLTVL.

This clone was observed a few times. The V call is TRBV14, the J call TRBJ1-2; the D gene is possibly TRBD1 (6 bases). The CDR3 covers 16 residues. CDR1 is SGHDN, CDR2 FVKESK, per germline. V shed 0 bases and J shed 2 bases, with 13 bases lying between them. The CDR3 bases are TGTGCCAGCAGCCAAGATAACAACAGGGACAACTATGGCTACACCTTC. Protein sequence: CASSQDNNRDNYGYTF.